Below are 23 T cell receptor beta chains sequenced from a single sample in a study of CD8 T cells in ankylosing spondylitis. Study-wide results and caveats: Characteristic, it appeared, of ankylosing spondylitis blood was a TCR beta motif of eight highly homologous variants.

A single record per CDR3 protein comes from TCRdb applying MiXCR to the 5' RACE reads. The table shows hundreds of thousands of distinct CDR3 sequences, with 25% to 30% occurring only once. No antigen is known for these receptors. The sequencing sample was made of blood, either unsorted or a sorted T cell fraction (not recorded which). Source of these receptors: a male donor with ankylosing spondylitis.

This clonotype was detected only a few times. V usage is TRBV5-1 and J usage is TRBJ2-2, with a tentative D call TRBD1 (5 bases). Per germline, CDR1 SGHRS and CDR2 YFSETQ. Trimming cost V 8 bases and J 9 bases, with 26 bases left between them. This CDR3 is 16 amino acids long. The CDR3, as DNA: TGCGCCAGTAGGGGCTACGGTCAACTGACTGATAGGGAGCTGTTTTTT. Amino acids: CASRGYGQLTDRELFF. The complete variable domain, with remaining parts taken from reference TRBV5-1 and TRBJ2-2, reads KAGVTQTPRYLIKTRGQQVTLSCSPISGHRSVSWYQQTPGQGLQFLFEYFSETQRNKGNFPGRFSGRQFSNSRSEMNVSTLELGDSALYLCASRGYGQLTDRELFFGEGSRLTVL.

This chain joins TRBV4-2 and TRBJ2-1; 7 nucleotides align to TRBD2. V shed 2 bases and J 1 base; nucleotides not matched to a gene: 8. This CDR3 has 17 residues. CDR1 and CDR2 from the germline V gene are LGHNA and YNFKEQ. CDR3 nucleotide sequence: TGTGCCAGCAGCCAACCGAGTACTAGCGCGTCCTACAATGAGCAGTTCTTC. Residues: CASSQPSTSASYNEQFF.

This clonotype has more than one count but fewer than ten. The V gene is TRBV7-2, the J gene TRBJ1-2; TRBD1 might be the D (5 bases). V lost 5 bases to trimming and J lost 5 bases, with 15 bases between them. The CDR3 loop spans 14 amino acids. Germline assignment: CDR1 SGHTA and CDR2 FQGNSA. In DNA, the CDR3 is TGTGCCAGCAGCCTAGGGGCGGAGGTGTATGGCTACACCTTC. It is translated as CASSLGAEVYGYTF.

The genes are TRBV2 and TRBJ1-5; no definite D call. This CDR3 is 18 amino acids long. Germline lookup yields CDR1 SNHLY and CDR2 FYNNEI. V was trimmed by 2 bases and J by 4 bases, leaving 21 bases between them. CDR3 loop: CASSELWAGIGSNQPQHF. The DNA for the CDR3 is TGTGCCAGCAGTGAATTGTGGGCCGGAATCGGTTCAAATCAGCCCCAGCATTTT.

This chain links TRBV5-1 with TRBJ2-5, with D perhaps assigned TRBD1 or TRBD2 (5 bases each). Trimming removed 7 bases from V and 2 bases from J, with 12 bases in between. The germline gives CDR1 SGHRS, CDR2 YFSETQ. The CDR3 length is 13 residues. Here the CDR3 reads CASLRDRQETQYF. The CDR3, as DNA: TGCGCCAGCCTTAGGGACCGACAAGAGACCCAGTACTTC.

As DNA, the CDR3 is TGCGCCAGCAGACGTAGCTCTCGTGAGACCCAGTACTTC. Protein product: CASRRSSRETQYF. This rearrangement joins TRBV5-1 to TRBJ2-5, with D unresolved. Germline lookup yields CDR1 SGHRS and CDR2 YFSETQ. The CDR3 is 13 residues long. V lost 5 bases, J lost 5 bases, and 13 bases lay in between.

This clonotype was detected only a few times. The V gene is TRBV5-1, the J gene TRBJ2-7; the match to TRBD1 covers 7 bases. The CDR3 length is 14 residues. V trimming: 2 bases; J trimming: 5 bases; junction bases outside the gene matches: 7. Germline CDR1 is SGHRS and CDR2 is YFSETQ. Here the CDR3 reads CASSLNRGQDEQYF. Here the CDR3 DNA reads TGCGCCAGCAGCTTAAACAGGGGCCAGGACGAGCAGTACTTC.

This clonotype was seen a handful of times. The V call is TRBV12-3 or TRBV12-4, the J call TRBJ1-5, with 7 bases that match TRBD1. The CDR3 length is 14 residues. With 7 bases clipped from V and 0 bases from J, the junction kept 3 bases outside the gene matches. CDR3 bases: TGTGCCAGCAAGACAGGGCATAGCAATCAGCCCCAGCATTTT. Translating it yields CASKTGHSNQPQHF.

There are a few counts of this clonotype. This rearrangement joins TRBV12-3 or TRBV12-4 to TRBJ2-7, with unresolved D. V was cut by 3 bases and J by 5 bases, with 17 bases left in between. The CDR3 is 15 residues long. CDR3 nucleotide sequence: TGTGCCAGCAGTTTGACCCCCCGGCAATCCGACGAGCAGTACTTC. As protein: CASSLTPRQSDEQYF.

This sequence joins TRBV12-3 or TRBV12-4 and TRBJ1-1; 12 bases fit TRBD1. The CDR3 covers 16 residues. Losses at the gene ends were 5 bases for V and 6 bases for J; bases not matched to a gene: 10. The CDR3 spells CASSRGTGGRLAEAFF. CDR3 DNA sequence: TGTGCCAGCAGTCGAGGGACAGGGGGCAGGCTGGCTGAAGCTTTCTTT.

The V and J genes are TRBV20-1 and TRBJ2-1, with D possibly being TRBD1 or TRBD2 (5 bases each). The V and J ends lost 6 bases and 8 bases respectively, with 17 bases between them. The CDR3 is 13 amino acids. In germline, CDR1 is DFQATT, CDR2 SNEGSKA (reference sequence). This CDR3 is CSAPGPTLDEQFF. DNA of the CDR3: TGCAGTGCCCCGGGACCCACTCTCGATGAGCAGTTCTTC.

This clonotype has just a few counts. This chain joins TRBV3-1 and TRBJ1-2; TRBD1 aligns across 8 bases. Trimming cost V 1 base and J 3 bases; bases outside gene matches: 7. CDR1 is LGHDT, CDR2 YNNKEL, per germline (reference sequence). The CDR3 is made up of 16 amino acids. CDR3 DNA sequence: TGTGCCAGCAGCCAAGCCCGGACAGGGTGGGACTATGGCTACACCTTC. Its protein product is CASSQARTGWDYGYTF.

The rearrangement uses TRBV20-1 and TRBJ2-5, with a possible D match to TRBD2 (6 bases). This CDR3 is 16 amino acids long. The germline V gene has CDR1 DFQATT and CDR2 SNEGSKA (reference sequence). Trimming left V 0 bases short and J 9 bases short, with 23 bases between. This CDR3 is CSARDRAGTGWEAQYF. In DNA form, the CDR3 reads TGCAGTGCTAGAGACAGGGCCGGGACTGGTTGGGAGGCCCAGTACTTC.

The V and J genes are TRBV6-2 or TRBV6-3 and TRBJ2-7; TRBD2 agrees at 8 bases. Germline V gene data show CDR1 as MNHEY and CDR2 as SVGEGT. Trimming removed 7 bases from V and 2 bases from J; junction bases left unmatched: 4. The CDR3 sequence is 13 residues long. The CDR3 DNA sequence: TGTGCCAGCACAGGACTAGCCCCCTACGAGCAGTACGTC. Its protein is CASTGLAPYEQYV.

The CDR3 region is CASSTGIGYEQYF. For the CDR3, the DNA is TGTGCCAGCAGCACAGGGATTGGTTACGAGCAGTACTTC. J is TRBJ2-7 and V is TRBV7-6; D is possibly TRBD1 (6 bases). The CDR3 covers 13 residues. V was clipped by 5 bases and J by 4 bases, with 12 bases between them. CDR1 and CDR2 (germline): SGHVS, FNYEAQ.

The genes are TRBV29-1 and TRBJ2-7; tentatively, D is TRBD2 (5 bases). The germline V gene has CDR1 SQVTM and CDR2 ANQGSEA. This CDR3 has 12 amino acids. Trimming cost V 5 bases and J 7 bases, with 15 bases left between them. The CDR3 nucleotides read TGCAGCGTTACCGGGATCGAGCGGGAGCAGTACTTC. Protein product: CSVTGIEREQYF.

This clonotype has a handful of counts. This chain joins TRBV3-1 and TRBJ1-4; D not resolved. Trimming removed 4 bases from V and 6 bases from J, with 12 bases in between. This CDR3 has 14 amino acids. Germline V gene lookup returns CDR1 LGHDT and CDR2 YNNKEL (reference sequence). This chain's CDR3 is CASSPARADEKLFF. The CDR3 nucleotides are TGTGCCAGCAGCCCTGCGAGGGCGGATGAAAAACTGTTTTTT.

The CDR3 spells CASSFREGHDNEQFF. CDR3 DNA sequence: TGTGCCAGCAGTTTTCGGGAGGGCCATGATAATGAGCAGTTCTTC. J is TRBJ2-1 and V is TRBV27; 8 bases match TRBD2. The CDR3 runs 15 residues. Germline CDR1 is MNHEY and CDR2 is SMNVEV (reference sequence). Unmatched junction bases numbered 8, after V lost 3 bases and J lost 7 bases.

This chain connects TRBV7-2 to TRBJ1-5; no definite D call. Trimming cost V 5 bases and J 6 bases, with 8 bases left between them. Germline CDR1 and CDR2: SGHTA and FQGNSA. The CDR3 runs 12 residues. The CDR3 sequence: CASSPVGQPQHF. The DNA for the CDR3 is TGTGCCAGCAGCCCGGTCGGTCAGCCCCAGCATTTT.

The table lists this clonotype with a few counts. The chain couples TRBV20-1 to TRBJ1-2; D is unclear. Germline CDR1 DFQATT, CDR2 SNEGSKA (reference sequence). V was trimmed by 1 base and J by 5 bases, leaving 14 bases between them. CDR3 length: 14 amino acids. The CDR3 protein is CSARAGQAGYGYTF. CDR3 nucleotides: TGCAGTGCTAGAGCGGGCCAAGCGGGGTATGGCTACACCTTC.

As DNA, the CDR3 is TGTGCCAGCGCCGGGGGGGGCGCGGAGGAAAAACTGTTTTTT. Translating it yields CASAGGGAEEKLFF. V gene TRBV18 combines with J gene TRBJ1-4; maybe TRBD1 (6 bases). The CDR3 is 14 amino acids. Trimming took 8 bases from V and 8 from J, leaving 18 bases between them. Germline-derived CDR1 and CDR2 are KGHSH and LQKENI.

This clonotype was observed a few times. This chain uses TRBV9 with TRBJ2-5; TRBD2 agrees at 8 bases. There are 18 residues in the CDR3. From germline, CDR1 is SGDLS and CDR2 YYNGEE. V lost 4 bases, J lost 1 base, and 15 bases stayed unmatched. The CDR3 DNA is TGTGCCAGCAGCCCTTACGGGGGGGCGGCTAGCACCCAAGAGACCCAGTACTTC. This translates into CASSPYGGAASTQETQYF.

CDR3 sequence (DNA): TGCAGTGCTACCCCTCTAGCGGATGGCTCCTACGAGCAGTACTTC. Translation: CSATPLADGSYEQYF. The gene calls are TRBV20-1 and TRBJ2-7; 7 nucleotides agree with TRBD2. With V trimmed by 4 bases and J by 0 bases, 9 bases remained unmatched. Germline CDR1 DFQATT, CDR2 SNEGSKA (reference sequence). This CDR3 contains 15 residues.